The 10 T cell receptor beta chains below all came from one sample that was sequenced in a study of identical twins. TCRdb reprocessed the 5' RACE reads with MiXCR, giving one entry per CDR3 protein. Of 310,000 or so distinct CDR3 sequences in the sample, nearly 9.5% were seen once. The sample was also reused in another study, on yellow fever vaccine responses in identical twins.

Source material: CD8+ T cells sorted from blood. The receptors here all came from a woman between 18 and 29 years old in good health.

This clonotype was observed once. This rearrangement joins TRBV20-1 to TRBJ2-5; 11 bases line up with TRBD2. V shed 2 bases and J 3 bases; nucleotides not matched to a gene: 20. The CDR3 covers 20 residues. Germline V gives CDR1 DFQATT, CDR2 SNEGSKA (reference sequence). As DNA, the CDR3 is TGCAGTGCTAGATTCGTCGGACTAGCGGGTCTCTCCTCCCCCGAAGAGACCCAGTACTTC. It specifies CSARFVGLAGLSSPEETQYF.

This clonotype has a handful of counts. The V gene is TRBV12-3 or TRBV12-4, the J gene TRBJ2-5, with TRBD2 matching 8 bases. The CDR3 consists of 16 residues. The V gene end was trimmed by 1 base and the J gene end by 1 base; junction bases not matched to a gene: 5. The CDR3 bases are TGTGCCAGCAGTTTAGTAAGCAGCGGGAGCCAAGAGACCCAGTACTTC. Translation gives CASSLVSSGSQETQYF.

A few counts support this clonotype. V and J are TRBV5-6 and TRBJ2-2; D unclear. Looked up from germline, CDR1 is SGHDT and CDR2 is YYEEEE. V lost 0 bases to trimming and J lost 4 bases, with 10 bases between them. The CDR3 has 15 amino acids. The CDR3 region is CASSLVQRGTGELFF. The CDR3 DNA reads as TGTGCCAGCAGCTTGGTACAGCGAGGCACCGGGGAGCTGTTTTTT.

The chain employs TRBV4-3 and TRBJ2-1; D might be TRBD2 (6 bases). Deletions cut 4 bases from V and 7 bases from J, with 14 bases between. This CDR3 is built from 14 residues. Germline assignment: CDR1 LGHNA and CDR2 YSLEER. The chain's CDR3 is CASSLAEGGNEQFF. For the CDR3, the DNA is TGCGCCAGCAGCCTAGCGGAGGGTGGGAATGAGCAGTTCTTC.

This clonotype was seen a few times. This sequence joins TRBV14 and TRBJ2-1; no clear D gene. The germline gives CDR1 SGHDN, CDR2 FVKESK. Trimming cost V 3 bases and J 8 bases, with 14 bases left between them. This CDR3 spans 14 amino acids. This CDR3 reads CASSQTSSVDEQFF. The CDR3 nucleotides are TGTGCCAGCAGCCAGACAAGTAGTGTGGATGAGCAGTTCTTC.

In its sample, this clonotype was seen a few times. The chain employs TRBV27 and TRBJ2-7; possibly TRBD1 or TRBD2 for D (5 bases each). The germline V and J ends were trimmed by 5 bases and 5 bases, with 16 bases remaining between them. The CDR3 spans 14 residues. Germline loops: CDR1 MNHEY, CDR2 SMNVEV (reference sequence). The CDR3 loop reads CASSRDGAPNEQYF. The CDR3 DNA reads TGTGCCAGCAGTCGGGACGGGGCCCCAAACGAGCAGTACTTC.

This clonotype has only a few counts. In nucleotides, the CDR3 is TGTGCCAGCAGCTTAGTCCAGGGGCATTCACCCCTCCACTTT. Residues: CASSLVQGHSPLHF. This chain joins TRBV7-9 and TRBJ1-6; TRBD1 is a possible D gene (6 bases). The V end was cut by 1 base, the J end by 8 bases, with 9 bases between. CDR3 length: 14 amino acids. CDR1 is SEHNR, CDR2 FQNEAQ, per germline (reference sequence).

The V and J genes are TRBV21-1 and TRBJ2-1; the table's TRBD1 call for D was not verified on the DNA. TRBV21-1 is described as a pseudogene. The CDR3 covers 16 residues. The CDR3 coding sequence is TGTGCCAGCAGCAGCGGGACCCTGGACGCGGGGGGTGAGCAGTTCTTC. As protein: CASSSGTLDAGGEQFF.

This clonotype occurred many times. The chain joins TRBV6-5 to TRBJ2-5; either TRBD1 or TRBD2 may fit D (5 bases each). V dropped 4 bases and J dropped 0 bases, with 12 bases sitting between them. Germline V CDR1 and CDR2: MNHEY, SVGAGI. CDR3 length: 15 amino acids. CDR3 in DNA: TGTGCCAGCAGTTTCTCGGGGACGTACCAAGAGACCCAGTACTTC. This sequence encodes CASSFSGTYQETQYF.

The rearrangement uses TRBV19 and TRBJ1-5; a weak D match, TRBD1 (6 bases). The V gene lost 7 bases and the J gene lost 6 bases, with 13 bases spanning the gap. This CDR3 spans 13 amino acids. Looked up from germline, CDR1 is LNHDA and CDR2 is SQIVND (reference sequence). CDR3 nucleotides: TGTGCCAGTACGAACAGGGCTACTCAGCCCCAGCATTTT. Protein: CASTNRATQPQHF.